This TCR beta chain emerged from a study of regulatory T cells in long-lasting Graves disease. The TCR beta library used iRepertoire HTBI primers with Arm-PCR amplification of CDR3. TCRdb itself ran the multiplex PCR reads through MiXCR, one entry per CDR3 protein. Of a few hundred thousand distinct CDR3 sequences listed, less than 25% are singletons. Findings and caveats of the study: Researchers examined only peripheral blood and not thyroid tissue. Persistent disease samples used TRBV28, TRBJ1-2 and TRBJ2-5 preferentially.

This clonotype was counted a few times. Its antigen is as yet unknown. The germline V and J ends were trimmed by 1 base and 3 bases, with 19 bases remaining between them. The CDR3 length is 19 residues. Looked up from germline, CDR1 is LGHDT and CDR2 is YNNKEL (reference sequence). Documented time point: persistent/refractory GD, antithyroid drugs over 5 years with positive TRAb. Making the TCR library involved RNA that had been extracted from PBMCs. The sequence was obtained from a female donor with Graves disease. The sample consisted of peripheral blood mononuclear cells (PBMCs), taken when the disease was refractory, from a patient treated with antithyroid drugs. This sequence joins TRBV3-1 and TRBJ2-6; maybe TRBD1 (5 bases). This chain's CDR3 is CASSQGQGELWFGANVLTF. The CDR3 bases are TGTGCCAGCAGCCAAGGCCAGGGTGAGCTCTGGTTTGGGGCCAACGTCCTGACTTTC.